This T cell receptor beta chain was observed in a study of vaccination and CD4 T cells after COVID-19. Study context: SARS-CoV-2, HCoV-NL63, HCoV-OC43 and HCoV-229E supplied the overlapping spike peptides used to stimulate cells.

The assay that was used to sequence DNA from cultured CD4+ T cells was the Oncomine TCR Beta short-read assay. Genomic DNA extraction was carried out from cultured CD4+ T cells. MiXCR, applied by TCRdb to the PCR reads, yields one record per CDR3 protein. The sample contains some 15,000 distinct CDR3 sequences, around a third of which appear only once. This clonotype was found a few times. Its matching antigen is unknown. Treatment described: approximately 9-day PBMC culture with coronavirus spike peptide pools or control peptides (ViraFEST assay). The material sequenced was CD4+ T cells from blood, cultured in vitro, taken before SARS-CoV-2 vaccination. The TCR was taken from a human donor who received a COVID-19 vaccine.

The CDR3 DNA follows: TGTGCCAGCAAGAGTTTTACCTACGAGCAGTACTTC. Translating it yields CASKSFTYEQYF. V is TRBV6-1 and J is TRBJ2-7; D not resolved. This CDR3 comprises 12 residues. Per germline, CDR1 MNHNS and CDR2 SASEGT. V was clipped by 7 bases and J by 2 bases, with 9 bases between them.